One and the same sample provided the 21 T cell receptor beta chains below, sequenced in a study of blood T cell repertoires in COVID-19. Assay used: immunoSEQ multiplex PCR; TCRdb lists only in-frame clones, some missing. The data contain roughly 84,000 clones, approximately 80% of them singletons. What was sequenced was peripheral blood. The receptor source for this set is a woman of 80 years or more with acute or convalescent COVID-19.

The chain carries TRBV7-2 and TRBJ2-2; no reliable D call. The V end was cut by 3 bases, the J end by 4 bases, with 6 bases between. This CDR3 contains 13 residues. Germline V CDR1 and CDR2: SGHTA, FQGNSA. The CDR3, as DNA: TGTGCCAGCAGCTTTTCCGGCACCGGGGAGCTGTTTTTT. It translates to CASSFSGTGELFF.

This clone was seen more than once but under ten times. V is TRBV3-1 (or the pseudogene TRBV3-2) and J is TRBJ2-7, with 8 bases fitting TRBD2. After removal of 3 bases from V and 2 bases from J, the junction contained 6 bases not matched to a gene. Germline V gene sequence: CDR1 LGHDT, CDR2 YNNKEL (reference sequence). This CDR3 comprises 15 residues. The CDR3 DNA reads TGTGCCAGCAGCCAGGGTAGCGGGGCCACCTACGAGCAGTACTTC. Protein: CASSQGSGATYEQYF.

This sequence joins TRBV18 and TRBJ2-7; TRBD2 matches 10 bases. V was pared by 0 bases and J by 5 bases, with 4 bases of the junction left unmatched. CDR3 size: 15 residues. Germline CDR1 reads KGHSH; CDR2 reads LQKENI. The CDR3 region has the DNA TGTGCCAGCTCACCACCGGGACTAGCGTCGCACGAGCAGTACTTC. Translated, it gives CASSPPGLASHEQYF.

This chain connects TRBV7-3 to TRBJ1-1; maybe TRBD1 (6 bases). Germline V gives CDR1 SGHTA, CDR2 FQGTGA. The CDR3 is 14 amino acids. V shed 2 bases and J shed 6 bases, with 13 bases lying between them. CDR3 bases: TGTGCCAGCAGCTTACACAGGGATAAGCCTGAAGCTTTCTTT. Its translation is CASSLHRDKPEAFF.

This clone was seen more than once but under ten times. This CDR3 is CASSTGSTYEQYF. Written as DNA, the CDR3 is TGTGCCAGTAGTACGGGATCAACCTACGAGCAGTACTTC. The chain is built from TRBV19 and TRBJ2-7, with D possibly matching TRBD2 (5 bases). Germline lookup yields CDR1 LNHDA and CDR2 SQIVND (reference sequence). This CDR3 is built from 13 residues. V shed 4 bases and J shed 2 bases, with 9 bases lying between them.

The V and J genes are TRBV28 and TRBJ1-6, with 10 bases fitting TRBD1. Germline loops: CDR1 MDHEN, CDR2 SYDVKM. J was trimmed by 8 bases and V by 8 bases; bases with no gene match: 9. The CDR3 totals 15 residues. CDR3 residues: CASVGWGTGDSPLHF. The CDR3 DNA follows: TGTGCCAGCGTGGGGTGGGGGACAGGGGATTCACCCCTCCACTTT.

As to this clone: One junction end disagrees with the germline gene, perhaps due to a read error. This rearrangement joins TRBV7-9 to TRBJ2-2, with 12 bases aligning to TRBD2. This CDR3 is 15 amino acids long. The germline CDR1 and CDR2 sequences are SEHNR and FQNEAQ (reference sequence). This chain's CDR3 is CASSLAGGLTGELFF. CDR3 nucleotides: TGTGCCAGCAGCCTAGCGGGGGGGCTGACCGGGGAGCTGTTTTTT.

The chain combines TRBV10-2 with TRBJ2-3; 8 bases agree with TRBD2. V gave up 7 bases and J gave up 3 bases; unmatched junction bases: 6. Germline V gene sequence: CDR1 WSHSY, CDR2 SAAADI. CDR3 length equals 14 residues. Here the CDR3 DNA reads TGCGCCAGCACCCAGCTAGCGGGTACAGATACGCAGTATTTT. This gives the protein CASTQLAGTDTQYF.

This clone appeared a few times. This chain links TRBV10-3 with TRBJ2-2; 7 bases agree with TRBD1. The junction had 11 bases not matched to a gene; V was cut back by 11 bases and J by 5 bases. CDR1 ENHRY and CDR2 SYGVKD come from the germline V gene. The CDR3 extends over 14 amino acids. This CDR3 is CASAGTAKTGELFF. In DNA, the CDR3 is TGTGCCTCAGCCGGGACAGCTAAGACCGGGGAGCTGTTTTTT.

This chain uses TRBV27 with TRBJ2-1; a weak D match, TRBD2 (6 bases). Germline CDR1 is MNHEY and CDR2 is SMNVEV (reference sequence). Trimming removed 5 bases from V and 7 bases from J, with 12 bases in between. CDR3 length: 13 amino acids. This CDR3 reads CASSTRLGNEQFF. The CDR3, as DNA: TGTGCCAGCAGTACCCGACTAGGGAATGAGCAGTTCTTC.

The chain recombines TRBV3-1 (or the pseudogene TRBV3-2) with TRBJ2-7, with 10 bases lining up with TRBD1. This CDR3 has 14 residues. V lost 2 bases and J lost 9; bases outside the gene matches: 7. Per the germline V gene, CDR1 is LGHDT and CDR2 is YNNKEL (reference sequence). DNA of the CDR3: TGTGCCAGCAGCCAAACCGGGACAGGGGCCTTGCAGTACTTC. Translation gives CASSQTGTGALQYF.

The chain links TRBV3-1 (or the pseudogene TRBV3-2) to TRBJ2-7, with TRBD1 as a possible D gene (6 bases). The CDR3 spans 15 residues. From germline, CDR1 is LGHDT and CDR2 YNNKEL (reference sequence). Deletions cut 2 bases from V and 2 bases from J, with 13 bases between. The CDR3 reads CASSQPRGNAYEQYF. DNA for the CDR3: TGTGCCAGCAGCCAACCCAGGGGTAATGCCTACGAGCAGTACTTC.

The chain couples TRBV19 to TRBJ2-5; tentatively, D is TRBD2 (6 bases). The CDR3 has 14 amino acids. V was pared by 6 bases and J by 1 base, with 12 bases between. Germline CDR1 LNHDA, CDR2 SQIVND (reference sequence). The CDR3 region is CASRVAAVQETQYF. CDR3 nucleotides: TGTGCCAGTAGGGTAGCGGCGGTCCAAGAGACCCAGTACTTC.

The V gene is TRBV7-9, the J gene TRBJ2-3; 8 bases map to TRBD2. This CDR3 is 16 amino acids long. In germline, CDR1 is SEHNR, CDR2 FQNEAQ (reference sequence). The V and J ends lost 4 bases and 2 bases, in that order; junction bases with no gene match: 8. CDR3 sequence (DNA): TGTGCCAGCAGCTCCGCCAGCGGGGGCACCACAGATACGCAGTATTTT. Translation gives CASSSASGGTTDTQYF.

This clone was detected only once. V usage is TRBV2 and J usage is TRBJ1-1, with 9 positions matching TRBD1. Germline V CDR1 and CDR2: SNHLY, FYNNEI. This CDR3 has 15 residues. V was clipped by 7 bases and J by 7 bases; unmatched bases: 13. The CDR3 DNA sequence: TGTGCCAGCACCCTGGGACAGGGAAAATTGGATGAAGCTTTCTTT. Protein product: CASTLGQGKLDEAFF. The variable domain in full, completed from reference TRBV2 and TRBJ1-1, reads EPEVTQTPSHQVTQMGQEVILRCVPISNHLYFYWYRQILGQKVEFLVSFYNNEISEKSEIFDDQFSVERPDGSNFTLKIRSTKLEDSAMYFCASTLGQGKLDEAFFGQGTRLTVV.

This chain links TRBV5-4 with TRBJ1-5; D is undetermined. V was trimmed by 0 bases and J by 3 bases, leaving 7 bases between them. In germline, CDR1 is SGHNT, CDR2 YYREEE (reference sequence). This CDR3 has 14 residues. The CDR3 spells CASSLVGDNQPQHF. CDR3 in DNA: TGTGCCAGCAGCTTGGTTGGAGACAATCAGCCCCAGCATTTT.

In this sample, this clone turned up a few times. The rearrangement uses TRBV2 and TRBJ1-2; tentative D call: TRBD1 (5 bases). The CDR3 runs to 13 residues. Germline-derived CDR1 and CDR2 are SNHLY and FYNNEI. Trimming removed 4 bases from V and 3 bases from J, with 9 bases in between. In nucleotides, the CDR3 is TGTGCCAGCAGTGTAAGCAGGGACTATGGCTACACCTTC. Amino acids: CASSVSRDYGYTF. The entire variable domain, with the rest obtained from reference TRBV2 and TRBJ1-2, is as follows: EPEVTQTPSHQVTQMGQEVILRCVPISNHLYFYWYRQILGQKVEFLVSFYNNEISEKSEIFDDQFSVERPDGSNFTLKIRSTKLEDSAMYFCASSVSRDYGYTFGSGTRLTVV.

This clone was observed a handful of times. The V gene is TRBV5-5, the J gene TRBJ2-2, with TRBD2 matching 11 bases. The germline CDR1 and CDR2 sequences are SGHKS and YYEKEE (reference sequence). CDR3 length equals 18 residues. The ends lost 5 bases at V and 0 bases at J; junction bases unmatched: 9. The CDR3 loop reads CASSLKFSGGANTGELFF. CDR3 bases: TGTGCCAGCAGTTTGAAGTTTAGCGGGGGGGCGAACACCGGGGAGCTGTTTTTT.

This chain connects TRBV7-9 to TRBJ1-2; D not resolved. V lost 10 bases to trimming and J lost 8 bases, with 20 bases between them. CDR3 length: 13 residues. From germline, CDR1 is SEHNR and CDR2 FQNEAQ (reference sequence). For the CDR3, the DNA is TGTGCCAACGACGGGCCCCGCGGGGAGGGCTACACCTTC. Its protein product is CANDGPRGEGYTF.

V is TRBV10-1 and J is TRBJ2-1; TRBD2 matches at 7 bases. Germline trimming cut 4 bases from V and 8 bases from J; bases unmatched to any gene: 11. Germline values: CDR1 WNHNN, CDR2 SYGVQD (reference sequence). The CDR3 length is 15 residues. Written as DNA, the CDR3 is TGCGCCAGCAGTGTCCCAGGGAGGGATGGCGATGAGCAGTTCTTC. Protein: CASSVPGRDGDEQFF.

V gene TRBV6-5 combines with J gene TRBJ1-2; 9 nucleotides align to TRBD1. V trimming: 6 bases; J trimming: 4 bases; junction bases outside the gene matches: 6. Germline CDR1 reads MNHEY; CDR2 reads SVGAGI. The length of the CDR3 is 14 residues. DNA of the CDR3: TGTGCCAGCAGCGTTCGGGACAGGGCCTATGGCTACACCTTC. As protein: CASSVRDRAYGYTF.